The clone carrying this TCR beta chain was seen a handful of times. What it binds is unknown. Peptide-pool stimulation followed by sequencing identified expanded antigen-specific CD4+ clonotypes in the ViraFEST assay. CD4+ T cell isolation took place after 10 days of culture. According to PCR results, the person was infected with SARS-CoV-2 between March and December 2020. The culture used as the negative control contained an HIV-1 Nef peptide pool. The authors exchanged half the medium for IL-2 medium on days 3 and 7. TCRdb's copy holds only in-frame clones and misses some; the assay was immunoSEQ multiplex PCR. Of roughly 70,000 clones in the sample, 73% were seen once. This sample was included in a study of vaccination effects on CD4 cells after COVID-19. Overall study: Participants received two doses of either the BNT162b2 or mRNA-1273 vaccine. Sample donation by two convalescent patients took place 16 days and one week before vaccination.

There are 16 residues in the CDR3. Per the germline V gene, CDR1 is LNHNV and CDR2 is YYDKDF (reference sequence). Trimming took off 1 base at V and 6 bases at J, with 18 bases between the two ends. The chain is built from TRBV15 and TRBJ1-2; D uncertain. Sequenced here: CD4+ T cells from PBMCs cultured with HIV peptides, sampled before COVID-19 vaccination. The subset is: HIV-1 Nef peptide pool negative control/reference culture. The clonotype was recovered from a human donor who had a prior SARS-CoV-2 infection. DNA of the CDR3: TGTGCCACCAGCAGAGTGGCCTTAGACGGAGGGAATGGCTACACCTTC. It translates to CATSRVALDGGNGYTF.